This TCR beta chain was recorded in a study of shared clonotypes between healthy human individuals. The V gene lost 4 bases and the J gene lost 5 bases, with 12 bases spanning the gap. There are 14 residues in the CDR3. Germline assignment: CDR1 SNHLY and CDR2 FYNNEI. The table came from immunoSEQ multiplex PCR; TCRdb's copy has only in-frame clones and leaves some out. The sample carries about 1.5 million clones, nearly 99% recorded once. The chain carries TRBV2 and TRBJ1-5, with D possibly TRBD1 on 5 matching bases. The clonotype originates from a man aged 25-45 years in good health. The sample comprised naive CD4+ T cells sorted from blood. Subset reported: CD45RA+ positively selected. CDR3 DNA: TGTGCCAGCAGTGCCCCAGGGCGTGATCAGCCCCAGCATTTT. It yields the protein CASSAPGRDQPQHF.